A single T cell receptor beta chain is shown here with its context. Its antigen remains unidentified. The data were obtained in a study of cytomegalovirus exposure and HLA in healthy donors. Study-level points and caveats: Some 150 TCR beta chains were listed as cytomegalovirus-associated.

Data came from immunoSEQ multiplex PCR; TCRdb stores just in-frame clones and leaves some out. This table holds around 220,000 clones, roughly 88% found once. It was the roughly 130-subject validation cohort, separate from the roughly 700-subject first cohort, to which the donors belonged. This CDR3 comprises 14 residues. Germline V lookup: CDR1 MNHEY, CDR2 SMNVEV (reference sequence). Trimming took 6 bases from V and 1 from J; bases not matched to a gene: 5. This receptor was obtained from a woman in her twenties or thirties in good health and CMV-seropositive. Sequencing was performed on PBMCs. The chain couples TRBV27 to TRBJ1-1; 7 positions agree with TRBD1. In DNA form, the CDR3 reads TGTGCCAGCAGCCTTACAGGGGAGAACACTGAAGCTTTCTTT. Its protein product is CASSLTGENTEAFF.